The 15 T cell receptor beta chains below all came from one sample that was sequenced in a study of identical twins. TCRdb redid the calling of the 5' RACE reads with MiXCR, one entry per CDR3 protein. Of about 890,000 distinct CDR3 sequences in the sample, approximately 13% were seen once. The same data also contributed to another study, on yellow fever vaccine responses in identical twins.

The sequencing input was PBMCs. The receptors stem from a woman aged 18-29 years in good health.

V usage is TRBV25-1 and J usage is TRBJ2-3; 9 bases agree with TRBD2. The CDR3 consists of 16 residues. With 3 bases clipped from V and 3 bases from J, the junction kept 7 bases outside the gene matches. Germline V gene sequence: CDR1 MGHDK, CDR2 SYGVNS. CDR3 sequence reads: CASSDSVLAGTDTQYF. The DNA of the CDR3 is TGTGCCAGCAGTGATTCAGTCCTAGCGGGAACAGATACGCAGTATTTT.

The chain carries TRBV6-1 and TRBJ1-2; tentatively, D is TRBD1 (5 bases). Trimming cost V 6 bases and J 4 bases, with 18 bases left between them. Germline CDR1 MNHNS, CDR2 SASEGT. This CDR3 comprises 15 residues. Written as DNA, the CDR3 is TGTGCCAGCAGCGCTGGACAAGCCCACCCCTATGGCTACACCTTC. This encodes CASSAGQAHPYGYTF.

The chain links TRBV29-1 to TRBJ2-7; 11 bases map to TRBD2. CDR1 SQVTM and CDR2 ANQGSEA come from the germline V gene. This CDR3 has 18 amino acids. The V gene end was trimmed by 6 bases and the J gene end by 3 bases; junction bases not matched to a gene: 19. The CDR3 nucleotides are TGCAGCGTCTCCAGGCGACTAGCGGGACCTTACGACCTCTACGAGCAGTACTTC. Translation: CSVSRRLAGPYDLYEQYF.

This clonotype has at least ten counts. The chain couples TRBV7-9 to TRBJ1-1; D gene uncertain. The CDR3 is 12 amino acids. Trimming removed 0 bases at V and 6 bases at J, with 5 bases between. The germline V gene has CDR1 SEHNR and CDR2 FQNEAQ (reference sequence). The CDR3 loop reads CASSLAGSEAFF. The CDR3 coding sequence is TGTGCCAGCAGCTTAGCAGGCTCTGAAGCTTTCTTT.

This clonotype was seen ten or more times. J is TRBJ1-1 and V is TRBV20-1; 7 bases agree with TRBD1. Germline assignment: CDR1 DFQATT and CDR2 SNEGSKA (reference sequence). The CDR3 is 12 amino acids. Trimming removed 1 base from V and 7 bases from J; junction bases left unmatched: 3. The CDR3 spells CSARVTGDEAFF. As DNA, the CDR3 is TGCAGTGCTAGAGTTACAGGGGATGAAGCTTTCTTT.

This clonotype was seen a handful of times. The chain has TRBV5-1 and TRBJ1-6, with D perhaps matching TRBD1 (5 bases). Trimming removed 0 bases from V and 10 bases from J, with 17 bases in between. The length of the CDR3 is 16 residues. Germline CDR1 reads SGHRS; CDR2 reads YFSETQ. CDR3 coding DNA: TGCGCCAGCAGCTTGGATGTTCAGGGCCCGGGGTCACCCCTCCACTTT. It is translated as CASSLDVQGPGSPLHF.

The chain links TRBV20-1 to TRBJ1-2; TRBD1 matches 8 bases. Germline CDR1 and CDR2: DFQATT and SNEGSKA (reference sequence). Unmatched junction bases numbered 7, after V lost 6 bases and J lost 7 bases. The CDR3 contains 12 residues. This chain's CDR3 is CSAPDREGGYTF. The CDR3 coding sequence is TGCAGTGCCCCGGACAGGGAGGGTGGCTACACCTTC.

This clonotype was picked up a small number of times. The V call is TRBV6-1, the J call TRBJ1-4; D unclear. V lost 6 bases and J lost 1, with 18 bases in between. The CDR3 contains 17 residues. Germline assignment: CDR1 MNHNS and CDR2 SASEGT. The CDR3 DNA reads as TGTGCCAGCAGGCAGGATCCCGTGTTTGGAACTAATGAAAAACTGTTTTTT. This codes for CASRQDPVFGTNEKLFF.

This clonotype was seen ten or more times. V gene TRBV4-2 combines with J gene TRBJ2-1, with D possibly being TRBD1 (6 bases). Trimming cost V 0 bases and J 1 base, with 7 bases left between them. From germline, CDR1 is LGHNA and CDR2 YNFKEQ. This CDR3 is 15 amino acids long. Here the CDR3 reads CASSQEGASYNEQFF. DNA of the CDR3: TGTGCCAGCAGCCAAGAGGGGGCGTCCTACAATGAGCAGTTCTTC.

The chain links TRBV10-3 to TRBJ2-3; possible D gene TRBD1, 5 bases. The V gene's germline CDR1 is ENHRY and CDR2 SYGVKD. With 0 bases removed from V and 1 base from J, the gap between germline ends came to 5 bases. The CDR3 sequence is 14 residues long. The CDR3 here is CAISESGGTDTQYF. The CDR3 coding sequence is TGTGCCATCAGTGAGTCAGGGGGCACAGATACGCAGTATTTT.

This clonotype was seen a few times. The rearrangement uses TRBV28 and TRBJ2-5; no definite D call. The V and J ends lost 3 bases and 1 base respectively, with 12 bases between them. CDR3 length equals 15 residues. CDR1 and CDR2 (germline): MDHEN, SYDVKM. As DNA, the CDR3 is TGTGCCAGCAGTTTTTACCGGGCGCCCCAAGAGACCCAGTACTTC. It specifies CASSFYRAPQETQYF.

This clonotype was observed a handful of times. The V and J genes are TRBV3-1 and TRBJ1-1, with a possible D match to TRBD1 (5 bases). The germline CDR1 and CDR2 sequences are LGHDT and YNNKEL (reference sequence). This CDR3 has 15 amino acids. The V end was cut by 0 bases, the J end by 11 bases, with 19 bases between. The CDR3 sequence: CASSQEGEFDPMAFF. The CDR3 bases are TGTGCCAGCAGCCAAGAGGGGGAGTTCGACCCGATGGCTTTCTTT.

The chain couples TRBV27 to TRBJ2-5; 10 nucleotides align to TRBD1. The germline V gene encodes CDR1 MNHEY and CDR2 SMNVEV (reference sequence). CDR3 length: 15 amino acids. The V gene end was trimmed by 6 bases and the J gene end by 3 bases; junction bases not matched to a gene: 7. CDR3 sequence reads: CASSRDRGGKETQYF. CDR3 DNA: TGTGCCAGCAGCCGGGACAGGGGAGGGAAAGAGACCCAGTACTTC.

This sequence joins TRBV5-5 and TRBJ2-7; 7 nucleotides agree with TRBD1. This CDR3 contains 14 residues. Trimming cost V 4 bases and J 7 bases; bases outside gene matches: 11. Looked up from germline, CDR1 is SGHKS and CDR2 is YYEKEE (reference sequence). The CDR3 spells CASSPWTGTREQYV. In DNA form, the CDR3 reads TGTGCCAGCAGCCCCTGGACAGGAACTCGGGAGCAGTACGTC.

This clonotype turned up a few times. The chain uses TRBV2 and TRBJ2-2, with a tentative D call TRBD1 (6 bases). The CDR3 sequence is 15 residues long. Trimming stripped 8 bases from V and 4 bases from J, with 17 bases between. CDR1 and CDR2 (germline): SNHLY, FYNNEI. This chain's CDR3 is CASGGIQGSTGELFF. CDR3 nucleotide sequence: TGTGCCAGCGGGGGAATACAGGGATCCACCGGGGAGCTGTTTTTT.